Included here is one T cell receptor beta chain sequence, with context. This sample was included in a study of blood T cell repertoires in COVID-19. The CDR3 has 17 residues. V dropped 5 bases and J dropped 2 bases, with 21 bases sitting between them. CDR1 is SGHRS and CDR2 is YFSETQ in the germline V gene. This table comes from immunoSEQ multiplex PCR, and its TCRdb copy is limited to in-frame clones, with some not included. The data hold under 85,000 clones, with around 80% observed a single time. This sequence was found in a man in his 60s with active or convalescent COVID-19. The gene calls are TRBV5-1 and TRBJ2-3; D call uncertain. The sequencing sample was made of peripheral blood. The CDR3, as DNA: TGCGCCAGCAGACCCCCCCCGGGTCGAGTGAACACAGATACGCAGTATTTT. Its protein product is CASRPPPGRVNTDTQYF.